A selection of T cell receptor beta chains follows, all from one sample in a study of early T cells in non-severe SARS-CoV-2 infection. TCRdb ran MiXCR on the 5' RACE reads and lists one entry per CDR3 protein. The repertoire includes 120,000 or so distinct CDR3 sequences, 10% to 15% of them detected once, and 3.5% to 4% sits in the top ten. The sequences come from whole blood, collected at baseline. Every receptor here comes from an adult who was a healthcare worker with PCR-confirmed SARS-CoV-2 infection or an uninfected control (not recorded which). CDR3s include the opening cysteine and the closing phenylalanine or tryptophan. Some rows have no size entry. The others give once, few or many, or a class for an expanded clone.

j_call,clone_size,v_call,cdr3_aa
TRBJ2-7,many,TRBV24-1,CATSEAGTDSGYEQYF
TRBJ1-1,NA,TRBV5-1,CASSLQDTEAFF
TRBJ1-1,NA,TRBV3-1,CASSQLFTEAFF
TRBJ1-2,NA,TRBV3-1,CASSQDPPGRVSGYTF
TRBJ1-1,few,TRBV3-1,CASSPRENTEAFF
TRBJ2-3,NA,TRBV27,CASRVGPAGVDTQYF
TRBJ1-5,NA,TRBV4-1,CASSQVDRADQPQHF
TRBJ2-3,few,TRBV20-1,CSASVREWGTDTQYF
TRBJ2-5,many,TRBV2,CASSYSGYEETQYF
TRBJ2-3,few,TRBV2,CASRGLAGRLNRGDTQYF
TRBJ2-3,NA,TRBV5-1,CASSLSGVDTQYF
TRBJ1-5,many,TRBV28,CASSPVRVQPQHF
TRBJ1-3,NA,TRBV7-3,CASCQGPRTGNTIYF
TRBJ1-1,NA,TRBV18,CASSRLTGNTEAFF
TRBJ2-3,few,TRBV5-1,CASSLSGGTGTDTQYF
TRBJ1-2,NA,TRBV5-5,CASSLEDRVTPIYGYTF
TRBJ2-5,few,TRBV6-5,CASSGGQLQETQYF
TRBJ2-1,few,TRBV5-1,CASSLAGVPDEQFF
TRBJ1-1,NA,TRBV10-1,CASSESIKNTEAFF
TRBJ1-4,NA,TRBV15,CATSDDGTANEKLFF
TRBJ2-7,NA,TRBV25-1,CASSDGYADEQYF
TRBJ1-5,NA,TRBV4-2,CASSQEAGFNQPQHF
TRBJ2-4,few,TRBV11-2,CASSLALRGGRIQYF
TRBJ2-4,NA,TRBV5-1,CASSTGTGQDIQYF